This T cell receptor beta chain was obtained from a study of blood T cell repertoires in COVID-19. In the authors' workflow: Reference gene primers were amplified, and this amplification served to estimate nucleated cell counts. Clones were sequenced by immunoSEQ multiplex PCR, and TCRdb holds only the in-frame ones, with some missing. The V and J calls and the clone size are those of that table, but D and trimming were determined from the DNA. The repertoire holds 75,000 to 90,000 clones, with around 81% as singletons. V lost 6 bases, J lost 6 bases, and 16 bases stayed unmatched. The CDR3 spans 17 residues. CDR1 MNHEY and CDR2 SMNVEV come from the germline V gene (reference sequence).

This chain uses TRBV27 with TRBJ1-1, with 10 bases aligning to TRBD1. Material: peripheral blood. This TCR was recovered from a man older than 75 with active or convalescent COVID-19. This chain's CDR3 is CASRHRDRGLSVAEAFF. DNA of the CDR3: TGTGCCAGCAGGCACCGGGACAGGGGTCTGTCGGTCGCTGAAGCTTTCTTT.